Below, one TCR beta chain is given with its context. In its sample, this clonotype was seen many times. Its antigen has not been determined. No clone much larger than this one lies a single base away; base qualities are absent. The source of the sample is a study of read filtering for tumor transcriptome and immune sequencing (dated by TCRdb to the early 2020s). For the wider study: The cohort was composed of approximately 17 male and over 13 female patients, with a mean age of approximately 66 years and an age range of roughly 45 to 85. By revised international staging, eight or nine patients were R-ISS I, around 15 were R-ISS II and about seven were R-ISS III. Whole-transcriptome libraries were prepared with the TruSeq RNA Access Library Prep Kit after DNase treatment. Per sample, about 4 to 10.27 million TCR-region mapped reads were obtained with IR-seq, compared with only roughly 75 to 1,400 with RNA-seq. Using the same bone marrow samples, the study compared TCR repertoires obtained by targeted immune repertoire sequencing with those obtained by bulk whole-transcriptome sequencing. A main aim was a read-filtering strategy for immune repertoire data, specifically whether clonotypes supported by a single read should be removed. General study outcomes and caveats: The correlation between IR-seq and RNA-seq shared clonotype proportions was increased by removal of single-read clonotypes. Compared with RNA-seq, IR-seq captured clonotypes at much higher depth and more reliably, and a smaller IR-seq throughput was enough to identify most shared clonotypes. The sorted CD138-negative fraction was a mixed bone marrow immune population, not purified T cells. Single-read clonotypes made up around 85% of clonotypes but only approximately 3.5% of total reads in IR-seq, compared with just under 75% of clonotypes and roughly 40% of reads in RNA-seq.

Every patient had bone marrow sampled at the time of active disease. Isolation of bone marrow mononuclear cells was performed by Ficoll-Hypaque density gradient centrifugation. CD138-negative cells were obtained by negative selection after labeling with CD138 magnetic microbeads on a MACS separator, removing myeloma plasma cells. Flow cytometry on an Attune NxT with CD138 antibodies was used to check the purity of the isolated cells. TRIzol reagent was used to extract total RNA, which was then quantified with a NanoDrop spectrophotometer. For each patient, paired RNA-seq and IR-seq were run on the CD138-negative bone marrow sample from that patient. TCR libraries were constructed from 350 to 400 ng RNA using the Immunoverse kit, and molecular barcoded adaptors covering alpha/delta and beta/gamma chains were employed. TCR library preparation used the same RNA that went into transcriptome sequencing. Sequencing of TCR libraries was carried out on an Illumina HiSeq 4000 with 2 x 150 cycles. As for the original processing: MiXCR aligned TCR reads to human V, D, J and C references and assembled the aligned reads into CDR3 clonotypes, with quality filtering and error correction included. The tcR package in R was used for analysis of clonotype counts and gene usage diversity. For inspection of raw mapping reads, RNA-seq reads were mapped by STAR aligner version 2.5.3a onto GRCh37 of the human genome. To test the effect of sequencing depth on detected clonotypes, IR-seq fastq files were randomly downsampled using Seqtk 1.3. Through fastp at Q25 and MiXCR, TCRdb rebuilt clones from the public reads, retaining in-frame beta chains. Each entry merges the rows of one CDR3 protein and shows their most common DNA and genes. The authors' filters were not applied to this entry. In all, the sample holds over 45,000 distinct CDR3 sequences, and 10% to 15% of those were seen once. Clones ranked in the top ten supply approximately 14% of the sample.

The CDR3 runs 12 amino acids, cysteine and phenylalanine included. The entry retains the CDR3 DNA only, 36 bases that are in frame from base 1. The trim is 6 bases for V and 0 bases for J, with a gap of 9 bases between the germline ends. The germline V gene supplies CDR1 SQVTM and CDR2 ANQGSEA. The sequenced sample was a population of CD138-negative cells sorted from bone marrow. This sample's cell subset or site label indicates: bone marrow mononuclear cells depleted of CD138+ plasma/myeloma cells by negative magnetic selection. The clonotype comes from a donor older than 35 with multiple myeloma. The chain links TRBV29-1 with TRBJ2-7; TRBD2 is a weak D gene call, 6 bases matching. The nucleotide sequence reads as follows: TGCAGCGTCCCCGGGAGCTCCTACGAGCAGTACTTC. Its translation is CSVPGSSYEQYF.